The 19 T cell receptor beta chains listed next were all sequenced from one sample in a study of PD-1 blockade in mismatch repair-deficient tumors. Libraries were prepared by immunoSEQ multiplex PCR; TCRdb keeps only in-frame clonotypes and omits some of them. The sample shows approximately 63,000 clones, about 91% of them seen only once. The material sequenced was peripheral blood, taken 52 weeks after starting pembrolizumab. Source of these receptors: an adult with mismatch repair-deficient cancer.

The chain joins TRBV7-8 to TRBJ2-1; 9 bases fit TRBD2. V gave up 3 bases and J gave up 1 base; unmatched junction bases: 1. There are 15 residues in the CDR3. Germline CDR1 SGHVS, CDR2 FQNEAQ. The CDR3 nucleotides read TGTGCCAGCAGCTTCACTAGCGGGTCCTACAATGAGCAGTTCTTC. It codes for CASSFTSGSYNEQFF.

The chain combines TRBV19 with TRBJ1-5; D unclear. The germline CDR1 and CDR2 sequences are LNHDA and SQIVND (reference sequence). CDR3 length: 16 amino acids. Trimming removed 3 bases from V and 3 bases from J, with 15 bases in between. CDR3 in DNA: TGTGCCAGTAGTATTCACCCCGGACGGTTCAATCAGCCCCAGCATTTT. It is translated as CASSIHPGRFNQPQHF.

Here the CDR3 reads CASSLGTETQYF. CDR3 bases: TGTGCCAGCTCACTTGGGACCGAGACCCAGTACTTC. The genes are TRBV18 and TRBJ2-5; D assignment may be TRBD1 or TRBD2 (5 bases each). The CDR3 is made up of 12 amino acids. With 4 bases removed from V and 5 bases from J, the gap between germline ends came to 8 bases. Germline V lookup: CDR1 KGHSH, CDR2 LQKENI. Full variable domain (rest looked up from reference TRBV18 and TRBJ2-5): NAGVMQNPRHLVRRRGQEARLRCSPMKGHSHVYWYRQLPEEGLKFMVYLQKENIIDESGMPKERFSAEFPKEGPSILRIQQVVRGDSAAYFCASSLGTETQYFGPGTRLLVL.

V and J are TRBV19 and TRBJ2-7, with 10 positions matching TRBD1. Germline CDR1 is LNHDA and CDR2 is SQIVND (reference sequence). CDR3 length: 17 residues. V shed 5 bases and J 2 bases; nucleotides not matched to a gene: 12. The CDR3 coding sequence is TGTGCCAGTAGTCACATAGAGGGGACAGGGGCTCCCTACGAGCAGTACTTC. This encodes CASSHIEGTGAPYEQYF. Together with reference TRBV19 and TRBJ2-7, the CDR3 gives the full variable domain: DGGITQSPKYLFRKEGQNVTLSCEQNLNHDAMYWYRQDPGQGLRLIYYSQIVNDFQKGDIAEGYSVSREKKESFPLTVTSAQKNPTAFYLCASSHIEGTGAPYEQYFGPGTRLTVT.

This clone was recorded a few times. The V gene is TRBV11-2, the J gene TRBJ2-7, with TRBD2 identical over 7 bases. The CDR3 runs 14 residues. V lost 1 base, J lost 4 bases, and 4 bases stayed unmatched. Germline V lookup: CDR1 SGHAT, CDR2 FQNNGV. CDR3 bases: TGTGCCAGCAGCTTAGCGCAGGGAGGGTACGAGCAGTACTTC. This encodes CASSLAQGGYEQYF.

CDR3 coding DNA: TGTGCCAGCAGTCCGATCGATAGCAATCAGCCCCAGCATTTT. The encoded protein is CASSPIDSNQPQHF. The chain is built from TRBV6-5 and TRBJ1-5, with D uncertain. V dropped 5 bases and J dropped 0 bases, with 8 bases sitting between them. Germline-derived CDR1 and CDR2 are MNHEY and SVGAGI. The CDR3 runs to 14 residues.

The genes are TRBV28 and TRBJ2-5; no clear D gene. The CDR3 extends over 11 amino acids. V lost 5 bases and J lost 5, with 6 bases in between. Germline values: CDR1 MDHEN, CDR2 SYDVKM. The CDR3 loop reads CASSTKETQYF. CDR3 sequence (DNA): TGTGCCAGCAGTACCAAGGAGACCCAGTACTTC.

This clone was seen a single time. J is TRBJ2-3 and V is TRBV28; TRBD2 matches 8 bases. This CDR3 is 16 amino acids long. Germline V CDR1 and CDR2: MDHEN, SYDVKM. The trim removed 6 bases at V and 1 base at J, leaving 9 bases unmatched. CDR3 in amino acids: CASSLSFGGGTDTQYF. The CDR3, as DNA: TGTGCCAGCAGCCTCAGTTTCGGGGGGGGCACAGATACGCAGTATTTT.

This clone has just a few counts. The CDR3 here is CASSFSQGAYEQYF. CDR3 DNA sequence: TGTGCCAGCAGCTTTAGCCAGGGGGCCTACGAGCAGTACTTC. The V call is TRBV7-9, the J call TRBJ2-7, with 7 bases fitting TRBD1. The CDR3 sequence is 14 residues long. Germline assignment: CDR1 SEHNR and CDR2 FQNEAQ (reference sequence). The V and J ends lost 3 bases and 2 bases, in that order; junction bases with no gene match: 4. Combining the CDR3 with reference TRBV7-9 and TRBJ2-7 gives the whole variable domain DTGVSQNPRHKITKRGQNVTFRCDPISEHNRLYWYRQTLGQGPEFLTYFQNEAQLEKSRLLSDRFSAERPKGSFSTLEIQRTEQGDSAMYLCASSFSQGAYEQYFGPGTRLTVT.

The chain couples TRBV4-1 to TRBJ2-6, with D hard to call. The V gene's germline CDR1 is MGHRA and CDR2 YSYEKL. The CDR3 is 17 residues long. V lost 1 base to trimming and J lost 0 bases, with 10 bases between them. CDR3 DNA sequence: TGCGCCAGCAGCCAAGTGCCCGGAAGCTCTGGGGCCAACGTCCTGACTTTC. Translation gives CASSQVPGSSGANVLTF.

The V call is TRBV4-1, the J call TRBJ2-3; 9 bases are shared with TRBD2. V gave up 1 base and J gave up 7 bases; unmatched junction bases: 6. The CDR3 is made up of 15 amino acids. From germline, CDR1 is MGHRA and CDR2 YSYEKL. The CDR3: CASSQVNAGGNTQYF. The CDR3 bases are TGCGCCAGCAGCCAAGTCAACGCGGGGGGGAATACGCAGTATTTT.

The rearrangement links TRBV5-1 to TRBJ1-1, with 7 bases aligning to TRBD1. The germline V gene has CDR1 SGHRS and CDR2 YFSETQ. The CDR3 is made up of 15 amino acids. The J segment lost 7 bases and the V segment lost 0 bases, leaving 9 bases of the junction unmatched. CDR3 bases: TGCGCCAGCAGCTTGGCCCTTCCGGGACAGCGTGAAGCTTTCTTT. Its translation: CASSLALPGQREAFF.

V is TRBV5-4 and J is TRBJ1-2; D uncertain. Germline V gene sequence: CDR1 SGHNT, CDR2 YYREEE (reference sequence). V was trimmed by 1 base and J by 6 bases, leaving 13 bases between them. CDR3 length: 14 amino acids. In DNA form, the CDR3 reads TGTGCCAGCAGCTTGCGGGTAAAGAAGGATGGCTACACCTTC. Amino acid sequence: CASSLRVKKDGYTF.

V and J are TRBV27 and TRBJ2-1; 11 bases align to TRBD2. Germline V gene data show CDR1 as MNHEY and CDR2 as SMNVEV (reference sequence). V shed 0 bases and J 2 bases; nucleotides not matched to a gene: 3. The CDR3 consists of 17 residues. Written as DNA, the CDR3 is TGTGCCAGCAGTTTATCGGTTAGCGGGAGGGCCTACAATGAGCAGTTCTTC. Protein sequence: CASSLSVSGRAYNEQFF.

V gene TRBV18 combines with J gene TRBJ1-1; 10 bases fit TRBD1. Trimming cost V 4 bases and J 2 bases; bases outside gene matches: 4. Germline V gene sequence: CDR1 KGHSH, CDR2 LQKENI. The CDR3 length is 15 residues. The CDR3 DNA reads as TGTGCCAGCTCACGATCGACAGGGGGCAACACTGAAGCTTTCTTT. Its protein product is CASSRSTGGNTEAFF.

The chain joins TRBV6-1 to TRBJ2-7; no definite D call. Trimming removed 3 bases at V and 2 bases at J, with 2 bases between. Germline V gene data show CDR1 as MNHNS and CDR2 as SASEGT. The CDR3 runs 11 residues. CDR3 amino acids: CASSETYEQYF. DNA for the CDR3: TGTGCCAGCAGTGAGACCTACGAGCAGTACTTC.

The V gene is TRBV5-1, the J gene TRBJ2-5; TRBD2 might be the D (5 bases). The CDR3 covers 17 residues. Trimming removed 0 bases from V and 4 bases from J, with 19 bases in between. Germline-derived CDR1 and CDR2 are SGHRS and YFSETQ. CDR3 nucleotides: TGCGCCAGCAGCTTGGGATTCAGGCGGGCGTTGGTAGAGACCCAGTACTTC. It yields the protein CASSLGFRRALVETQYF.

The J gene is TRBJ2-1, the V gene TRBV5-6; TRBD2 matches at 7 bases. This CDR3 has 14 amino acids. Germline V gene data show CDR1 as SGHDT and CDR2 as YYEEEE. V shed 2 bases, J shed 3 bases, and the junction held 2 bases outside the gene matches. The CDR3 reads CASSFLADYNEQFF. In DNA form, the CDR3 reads TGTGCCAGCAGCTTCCTAGCGGACTACAATGAGCAGTTCTTC.

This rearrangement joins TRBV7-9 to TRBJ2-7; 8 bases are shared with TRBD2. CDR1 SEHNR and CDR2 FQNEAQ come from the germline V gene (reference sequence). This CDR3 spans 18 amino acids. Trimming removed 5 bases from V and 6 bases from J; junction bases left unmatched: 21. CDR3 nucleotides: TGTGCCAGCAGCGGGGAGCGGACTAGCAAAGAGTCAATAGGCGAGCAGTACTTC. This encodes CASSGERTSKESIGEQYF.